These 28 T cell receptor beta chains share one sample of origin, sequenced in a study of shared clonotypes between healthy human individuals. The table came from immunoSEQ multiplex PCR; TCRdb's copy has only in-frame clones and leaves some out. The sample includes around 450,000 clones, around 75% of them seen just once. The material sequenced was PBMCs. The receptors were sampled from a woman in her thirties or forties in good health. Some clones in this sample may be carry-over from other donors' samples.

This clone has a single count. The genes are TRBV4-3 and TRBJ2-1; D remains ambiguous. CDR3 length: 11 amino acids. V shed 1 base and J shed 7 bases, with 2 bases lying between them. CDR1 LGHNA and CDR2 YSLEER come from the germline V gene. The CDR3 bases are TGCGCCAGCAGCCAAGGGAATGAGCAGTTCTTC. Amino acids: CASSQGNEQFF.

The V call is TRBV5-1, the J call TRBJ2-5, with unresolved D. This CDR3 contains 15 residues. From germline, CDR1 is SGHRS and CDR2 YFSETQ. Trimming took 4 bases from V and 1 from J, leaving 14 bases between them. This chain's CDR3 is CASSPGSSSQETQYF. The DNA of the CDR3 is TGCGCCAGCAGCCCCGGGTCGAGCAGCCAAGAGACCCAGTACTTC.

This clone was detected a few times. The CDR3 loop is CASRPRGALNHEQYF. In nucleotides, the CDR3 is TGTGCCAGTAGACCCCGGGGGGCCCTAAACCACGAGCAGTACTTC. The chain recombines TRBV19 with TRBJ2-7; a weak D match, TRBD2 (7 bases). With 6 bases removed from V and 5 bases from J, the gap between germline ends came to 20 bases. This CDR3 is 15 amino acids long. Germline assignment: CDR1 LNHDA and CDR2 SQIVND (reference sequence).

The chain links TRBV9 to TRBJ1-5, with 9 bases that match TRBD1. With 3 bases clipped from V and 6 bases from J, the junction kept 7 bases outside the gene matches. Germline values: CDR1 SGDLS, CDR2 YYNGEE. This CDR3 has 15 residues. As DNA, the CDR3 is TGTGCCAGCAGCGGGACAGGGGATGCCGGTCAGCCCCAGCATTTT. Protein sequence: CASSGTGDAGQPQHF.

The V and J genes are TRBV18 and TRBJ2-3; D tentatively reads TRBD1 or TRBD2 (5 bases each). Germline CDR1 reads KGHSH; CDR2 reads LQKENI. V lost 1 base to trimming and J lost 6 bases, with 5 bases between them. This CDR3 is built from 12 residues. The DNA for the CDR3 is TGTGCCAGCTCACCACGGGGGGATACGCAGTATTTT. Residues: CASSPRGDTQYF.

The J gene is TRBJ1-1, the V gene TRBV28; D is possibly TRBD1 (5 bases). Germline CDR1 MDHEN, CDR2 SYDVKM. The CDR3 covers 14 residues. V was shortened by 6 bases and J by 3 bases, with 14 bases between the two germline ends. The chain's CDR3 is CASSPGSRDTEAFF. CDR3 DNA: TGTGCCAGCAGCCCAGGGAGTAGGGACACTGAAGCTTTCTTT.

This chain joins TRBV19 and TRBJ2-7, with TRBD2 identical over 7 bases. V was clipped by 3 bases and J by 3 bases; unmatched bases: 2. This CDR3 is built from 13 residues. CDR1 LNHDA and CDR2 SQIVND come from the germline V gene (reference sequence). CDR3: CASSMGLIYEQYF. The CDR3 DNA is TGTGCCAGTAGTATGGGACTAATCTACGAGCAGTACTTC.

This clone came up once. V usage is TRBV28 and J usage is TRBJ2-1; D may be TRBD1 (5 bases). Trimming shortened V by 6 bases and J by 16 bases, and 16 bases separated the two germline ends. There are 11 residues in the CDR3. In germline, CDR1 is MDHEN, CDR2 SYDVKM. CDR3 coding DNA: TGTGCCAGCAGCACACAGGCCGCCCCTTTCTTC. Encoded protein: CASSTQAAPFF. Together with reference TRBV28 and TRBJ2-1, the CDR3 gives the full variable domain: DVKVTQSSRYLVKRTGEKVFLECVQDMDHENMFWYRQDPGLGLRLIYFSYDVKMKEKGDIPEGYSVSREKKERFSLILESASTNQTSMYLCASSTQAAPFFGPGTRLTVL.

The chain joins TRBV19 to TRBJ2-5, with 8 bases identical to TRBD2. V lost 3 bases to trimming and J lost 5 bases; unmatched junction nucleotides: 11. The CDR3 sequence is 16 residues long. The germline V gene encodes CDR1 LNHDA and CDR2 SQIVND (reference sequence). CDR3 sequence reads: CASSMLREERLETQYF. The CDR3 DNA reads as TGTGCCAGTAGTATGTTGCGGGAGGAACGACTGGAGACCCAGTACTTC.

The chain is built from TRBV18 and TRBJ2-7; D is undetermined. The CDR3 has 14 amino acids. Per germline, CDR1 KGHSH and CDR2 LQKENI. Between the trimmed V and J ends, which lost 3 bases and 0 bases, there was a span of 9 bases. The CDR3 coding sequence is TGTGCCAGCTCACCCCCAGAAGCCTCCTACGAGCAGTACTTC. It encodes CASSPPEASYEQYF.

The chain joins TRBV11-1 to TRBJ2-1; 7 bases agree with TRBD2. Germline V gives CDR1 SGHAT, CDR2 FQDESV (reference sequence). The junction had 9 bases not matched to a gene; V was cut back by 5 bases and J by 5 bases. The CDR3 covers 15 residues. The CDR3 DNA sequence: TGTGCCAGCAGCCGAACTAGCGCCGATCACAATGAGCAGTTCTTC. Residues: CASSRTSADHNEQFF. Combining the CDR3 with reference TRBV11-1 and TRBJ2-1 gives the whole variable domain EAEVAQSPRYKITEKSQAVAFWCDPISGHATLYWYRQILGQGPELLVQFQDESVVDDSQLPKDRFSAERLKGVDSTLKIQPAELGDSAMYLCASSRTSADHNEQFFGPGTRLTVL.

This chain joins TRBV23-1 and TRBJ2-5, with TRBD1 matching over 8 bases. TRBV23-1 is designated an ORF whose function remains uncertain. Trimming at V came to 8 bases and at J to 1 base, leaving 3 bases not matched to a gene. CDR3 length: 13 amino acids. DNA of the CDR3: TGCGCCAGCCCTACAGGGGGCCAAGAGACCCAGTACTTC. The encoded protein is CASPTGGQETQYF.

V usage is TRBV5-1 and J usage is TRBJ2-5; D perhaps matches TRBD2 (5 bases). The CDR3 sequence is 16 residues long. The V end lost 0 bases, the J end lost 5 bases, and 17 bases lay between the germline ends. CDR1 is SGHRS and CDR2 is YFSETQ in the germline V gene. Here the CDR3 DNA reads TGCGCCAGCAGCTTGGCGGACTCATCGGGTGGGGAGACCCAGTACTTC. Translation: CASSLADSSGGETQYF.

This chain links TRBV5-1 with TRBJ2-1; 13 bases agree with TRBD2. The V gene end was trimmed by 2 bases and the J gene end by 12 bases; junction bases not matched to a gene: 8. The CDR3 extends over 15 amino acids. Germline-derived CDR1 and CDR2 are SGHRS and YFSETQ. The CDR3: CASSFTSGRAGGQFF. The CDR3 DNA reads TGCGCCAGCAGCTTTACTAGCGGGAGGGCCGGGGGGCAGTTCTTC.

V and J are TRBV6-1 and TRBJ2-2, with D perhaps TRBD2 (5 bases). Germline V gene sequence: CDR1 MNHNS, CDR2 SASEGT. Trimming removed 6 bases at V and 6 bases at J, with 11 bases between. CDR3 size: 13 residues. CDR3 region: CASSLTIPGELFF. The CDR3 region has the DNA TGTGCCAGCAGCCTGACTATTCCCGGGGAGCTGTTTTTT.

The chain recombines TRBV6-6 with TRBJ2-5; D gene unclear. The CDR3 runs to 13 residues. V lost 4 bases, J lost 2 bases, and 8 bases lay in between. The V gene's germline CDR1 is MNHNY and CDR2 SVGAGI (reference sequence). The CDR3 loop is CASSLSEQETQYF. For the CDR3, the DNA is TGTGCCAGCAGTTTGTCAGAACAAGAGACCCAGTACTTC.

This clone was picked up one time. This CDR3 is CASSIAAGAELFF. CDR3 coding DNA: TGTGCCAGTAGTATAGCCGCTGGCGCCGAACTGTTTTTT. The chain joins TRBV19 to TRBJ1-4, with D unclear. Germline assignment: CDR1 LNHDA and CDR2 SQIVND (reference sequence). Trimming shortened V by 1 base and J by 12 bases, and 12 bases separated the two germline ends. This CDR3 is 13 amino acids long.

The V gene is TRBV5-4, the J gene TRBJ2-1; the D is unclear. CDR3 length: 12 amino acids. Germline lookup yields CDR1 SGHNT and CDR2 YYREEE (reference sequence). Trimming cost V 0 bases and J 5 bases, with 3 bases left between them. Written as DNA, the CDR3 is TGTGCCAGCAGCTTGGGACACAATGAGCAGTTCTTC. Its translation: CASSLGHNEQFF.

The chain recombines TRBV4-3 with TRBJ1-2; D gene unclear. The germline V and J ends were trimmed by 1 base and 3 bases, with 18 bases remaining between them. CDR1 and CDR2 (germline): LGHNA, YSLEER. The CDR3 totals 17 residues. The CDR3 DNA reads TGCGCCAGCAGCCAAGGAGCGGACCCAGCGACTTACTATGGCTACACCTTC. This encodes CASSQGADPATYYGYTF.

The gene calls are TRBV5-1 and TRBJ2-5; 7 bases agree with TRBD2. Germline V gives CDR1 SGHRS, CDR2 YFSETQ. Trimming at V came to 3 bases and at J to 7 bases, leaving 21 bases not matched to a gene. There are 18 residues in the CDR3. CDR3 DNA: TGCGCCAGCAGCTGGGTGGCTCCCGGGGACTACAACAATCGGACCCAGTACTTC. Residues: CASSWVAPGDYNNRTQYF. Together with reference TRBV5-1 and TRBJ2-5, the CDR3 gives the full variable domain: KAGVTQTPRYLIKTRGQQVTLSCSPISGHRSVSWYQQTPGQGLQFLFEYFSETQRNKGNFPGRFSGRQFSNSRSEMNVSTLELGDSALYLCASSWVAPGDYNNRTQYFGPGTRLLVL.

The chain recombines TRBV2 with TRBJ2-1; a possible D gene is TRBD2 (5 bases). Trimming took 6 bases from V and 1 from J, leaving 10 bases between them. CDR1 is SNHLY, CDR2 FYNNEI, per germline. The CDR3 sequence is 14 residues long. The CDR3 here is CASSYSGSYNEQFF. The CDR3 coding sequence is TGTGCCAGCAGCTACAGCGGATCCTACAATGAGCAGTTCTTC. The variable domain in full, completed from reference TRBV2 and TRBJ2-1, reads EPEVTQTPSHQVTQMGQEVILRCVPISNHLYFYWYRQILGQKVEFLVSFYNNEISEKSEIFDDQFSVERPDGSNFTLKIRSTKLEDSAMYFCASSYSGSYNEQFFGPGTRLTVL.

For this clone: A junction boundary mismatches the germline segment, possibly from a read error. This rearrangement joins TRBV9 to TRBJ2-1; D is unresolved. Looked up from germline, CDR1 is SGDLS and CDR2 is YYNGEE. CDR3 size: 16 residues. This chain's CDR3 is CASSVAVSSNRMELFF. In DNA, the CDR3 is TGTGCCAGCAGCGTAGCTGTTAGTTCAAACCGAATGGAGCTGTTCTTC. Using reference TRBV9 and TRBJ2-1 for the parts outside the CDR3, the full variable domain is DSGVTQTPKHLITATGQRVTLRCSPRSGDLSVYWYQQSLDQGLQFLIQYYNGEERAKGNILERFSAQQFPDLHSELNLSSLELGDSALYFCASSVAVSSNRMELFFGPGTRLTVL.

DNA of the CDR3: TGCGCCAGCAGCCCAGTAGGGATCATCCAAGAGACCCAGTACTTC. It translates to CASSPVGIIQETQYF. The rearrangement uses TRBV4-3 and TRBJ2-5; D remains ambiguous. The CDR3 consists of 15 residues. V lost 4 bases and J 1 base, leaving 13 bases between the germline ends. Germline values: CDR1 LGHNA, CDR2 YSLEER.

The CDR3, as DNA: TGCAGTGCCCTATCGGATACGCAGTATTTT. Its protein is CSALSDTQYF. The chain has TRBV20-1 and TRBJ2-3; D is uncertain. V lost 6 bases and J 6 bases, leaving 7 bases between the germline ends. The CDR3 sequence is 10 residues long. The germline gives CDR1 DFQATT, CDR2 SNEGSKA (reference sequence).

The chain is built from TRBV19 and TRBJ2-1, with 13 bases that match TRBD2. Trimming at V came to 1 base and at J to 6 bases, leaving 3 bases not matched to a gene. There are 16 residues in the CDR3. CDR1 is LNHDA, CDR2 SQIVND, per germline (reference sequence). The CDR3 region is CASSIGTSGSLNEQFF. As DNA, the CDR3 is TGTGCCAGTAGTATAGGGACTAGCGGGAGTCTCAATGAGCAGTTCTTC.

The chain links TRBV5-1 to TRBJ1-5; D might be TRBD1 (5 bases). Trimming took off 4 bases at V and 2 bases at J, with 16 bases between the two ends. Germline V gene lookup returns CDR1 SGHRS and CDR2 YFSETQ. CDR3 length: 16 residues. The CDR3 loop is CASSIQELQGNQPQHF. The DNA of the CDR3 is TGCGCCAGCAGCATACAGGAGTTGCAAGGCAATCAGCCCCAGCATTTT. The full variable domain, completed using reference TRBV5-1 and TRBJ1-5, is KAGVTQTPRYLIKTRGQQVTLSCSPISGHRSVSWYQQTPGQGLQFLFEYFSETQRNKGNFPGRFSGRQFSNSRSEMNVSTLELGDSALYLCASSIQELQGNQPQHFGDGTRLSIL.

This clone was counted once. The V and J genes are TRBV2 and TRBJ1-3; 7 nucleotides match TRBD1. Germline assignment: CDR1 SNHLY and CDR2 FYNNEI. J lost 4 bases, V lost 3 bases, and 9 bases had no gene match. The CDR3 length is 16 residues. The CDR3 here is CASSEAGQAGGNTIYF. CDR3 in DNA: TGTGCCAGCAGTGAGGCCGGACAGGCGGGGGGAAACACCATATATTTT.

The rearrangement links TRBV5-1 to TRBJ2-1, with 7 bases aligning to TRBD1. Germline lookup yields CDR1 SGHRS and CDR2 YFSETQ. The CDR3 length is 13 residues. J gave up 4 bases and V 7 bases, and 5 bases lay outside the gene matches. CDR3 region: CASGTRGYNEQFF. CDR3 DNA sequence: TGCGCCAGCGGTACCAGGGGGTACAATGAGCAGTTCTTC.